The 10 T cell receptor beta chains presented below share a single source sample, sequenced in a study of blood T cell repertoires in COVID-19. Produced via immunoSEQ multiplex PCR; TCRdb's table is partial and in-frame only. The top ten hold 25% to 30% of the sample, which has 25,000 to 30,000 clones, 80% to 90% seen once. Sequencing used peripheral blood. The receptor set was obtained from a woman older than 75 with COVID-19, enrolled during active disease.

The chain couples TRBV29-1 to TRBJ2-6; D call uncertain. V was trimmed by 5 bases and J by 9 bases, leaving 8 bases between them. The CDR3 consists of 11 residues. In germline, CDR1 is SQVTM, CDR2 ANQGSEA. The CDR3 sequence is CSVSVGNVLTF. CDR3 bases: TGCAGCGTTTCGGTCGGCAACGTCCTGACTTTC.

This clone was observed a few times. The V gene is TRBV30, the J gene TRBJ1-2; 10 bases align to TRBD1. Germline V gives CDR1 GTSNPN, CDR2 SVGIG (reference sequence). V dropped 0 bases and J dropped 3; count of bases not matched to a gene: 4. This CDR3 contains 15 residues. The CDR3 nucleotides read TGTGCCTGGAGTGTGACAGGGGGCTCTCACTATGGCTACACCTTC. It translates to CAWSVTGGSHYGYTF.

The rearrangement joins TRBV7-2 to TRBJ2-4; TRBD1 agrees at 7 bases. The V and J ends lost 0 bases and 0 bases, in that order; junction bases with no gene match: 2. Germline-derived CDR1 and CDR2 are SGHTA and FQGNSA. The CDR3 has 16 amino acids. CDR3 coding DNA: TGTGCCAGCAGCTTAGCGTGGACAGGAGCCAAAAACATTCAGTACTTC. This codes for CASSLAWTGAKNIQYF.

The chain recombines TRBV19 with TRBJ2-2; TRBD1 might be the D (6 bases). The V end lost 6 bases, the J end lost 5 bases, and 13 bases lay between the germline ends. Germline CDR1 is LNHDA and CDR2 is SQIVND (reference sequence). This CDR3 is 14 amino acids long. In DNA form, the CDR3 reads TGTGCCAGTAGGCCAACAGGGATAACCGGGGAGCTGTTTTTT. This sequence encodes CASRPTGITGELFF.

The rearrangement links TRBV29-1 to TRBJ2-3; TRBD1 is a possible D gene (6 bases). CDR1 is SQVTM and CDR2 is ANQGSEA in the germline V gene. This CDR3 region has 13 residues. Trimming pared 3 bases from V and 2 bases from J, leaving 9 bases between. CDR3 amino acids: CSVDTGLTDTQYF. The CDR3 nucleotides read TGCAGCGTTGACACAGGGCTCACAGATACGCAGTATTTT.

The CDR3 DNA reads as TGTGCCAGCAGCTTAGCTGGGGGGTTCTATGGCTACACCTTC. This gives the protein CASSLAGGFYGYTF. The chain combines TRBV7-2 with TRBJ1-2, with D possibly matching TRBD1 (5 bases). The germline V and J ends were trimmed by 0 bases and 4 bases, with 9 bases remaining between them. CDR1 and CDR2 from the germline V gene are SGHTA and FQGNSA. CDR3 length: 14 residues.

The rearrangement uses TRBV3-1 (or the pseudogene TRBV3-2) and TRBJ1-6; D may be TRBD1 (5 bases). Trimming cost V 1 base and J 8 bases, with 6 bases left between them. This CDR3 region has 13 residues. CDR1 is LGHDT, CDR2 YNNKEL, per germline (reference sequence). CDR3 coding DNA: TGTGCCAGCAGCCAAGGACAGCATTCACCCCTCCACTTT. Amino acid sequence: CASSQGQHSPLHF.

In its sample, this clone was seen a few times. The CDR3 protein is CASSQGQGEAGYTF. The CDR3 nucleotides read TGTGCCAGCAGCCAAGGACAGGGGGAGGCTGGCTACACCTTC. V gene TRBV3-1 (or the pseudogene TRBV3-2) combines with J gene TRBJ1-2; 9 bases map to TRBD1. Trimming took 1 base from V and 7 from J; bases not matched to a gene: 4. The length of the CDR3 is 14 residues. Germline CDR1 reads LGHDT; CDR2 reads YNNKEL (reference sequence).

Here the CDR3 reads CASRLNGQGVNEQFF. In DNA form, the CDR3 reads TGTGCCAGTAGGCTAAACGGCCAGGGGGTTAATGAGCAGTTCTTC. This chain links TRBV19 with TRBJ2-1; 7 nucleotides line up with TRBD1. The germline V gene has CDR1 LNHDA and CDR2 SQIVND (reference sequence). After removal of 6 bases from V and 7 bases from J, the junction contained 12 bases not matched to a gene. The CDR3 sequence is 15 residues long.

About this clone: The sample has other DNA sequences that encode this CDR3 too. The CDR3 reads CASSQDIESSYNSPLHF. The CDR3 DNA reads as TGTGCCAGCAGCCAAGACATTGAGAGCTCCTATAATTCACCCCTCCACTTT. V usage is TRBV14 and J usage is TRBJ1-6, with no clear D. Germline V gene sequence: CDR1 SGHDN, CDR2 FVKESK. The CDR3 covers 17 residues. V lost 0 bases to trimming and J lost 0 bases, with 9 bases between them.